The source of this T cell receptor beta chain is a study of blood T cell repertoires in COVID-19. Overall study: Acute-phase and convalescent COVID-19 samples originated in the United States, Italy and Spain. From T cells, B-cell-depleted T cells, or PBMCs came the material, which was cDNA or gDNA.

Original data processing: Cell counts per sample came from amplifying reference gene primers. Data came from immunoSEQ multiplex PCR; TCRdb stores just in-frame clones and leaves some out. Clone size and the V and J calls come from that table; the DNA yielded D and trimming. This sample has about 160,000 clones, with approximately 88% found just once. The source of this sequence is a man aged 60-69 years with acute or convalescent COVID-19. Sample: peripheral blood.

CDR3 sequence reads: CASSSGGGLGPYNEQFF. CDR3 DNA sequence: TGTGCCAGCAGCTCTGGGGGGGGTCTTGGTCCCTACAATGAGCAGTTCTTC. V usage is TRBV9 and J usage is TRBJ2-1, with 7 bases that match TRBD2. The CDR3 spans 17 residues. V was pared by 4 bases and J by 2 bases, with 12 bases of the junction left unmatched. In germline, CDR1 is SGDLS, CDR2 YYNGEE. Drawing the rest from reference TRBV9 and TRBJ2-1, the complete variable domain is DSGVTQTPKHLITATGQRVTLRCSPRSGDLSVYWYQQSLDQGLQFLIQYYNGEERAKGNILERFSAQQFPDLHSELNLSSLELGDSALYFCASSSGGGLGPYNEQFFGPGTRLTVL.